This T cell receptor (beta chain) was profiled in a study of blood T cells in healthy people across ages. General study findings and limits: Greater diversity and more naive CD4+ cells were seen in long-lived donors than in aged donors.

The authors ran a second PCR of roughly 6 to 12 cycles using a sample-barcoded 5' primer and a J-beta primer mix. TCRdb fed the 5' RACE reads into MiXCR, producing one record per CDR3 protein. The data show approximately 670,000 distinct CDR3 sequences, with around 41% seen just once and about 30% held by the top ten. Those donating, healthy Caucasian individuals from Russia, were aged about 6 to 95. CDR1 and CDR2 from the germline V gene are LGHNA and YNFKEQ. Trimming removed 0 bases at V and 2 bases at J, with 12 bases between. The CDR3 totals 16 residues. On this clonotype itself: Its cognate antigen is unknown.

Input material: blood. The V and J genes are TRBV4-2 and TRBJ2-3; a possible D gene is TRBD2 (6 bases). The TCR sequence derives from a man older than 75 in good health. The CDR3 here is CASSQDHRDSTDTQYF. The CDR3 DNA follows: TGTGCCAGCAGCCAAGACCACCGGGACTCCACAGATACGCAGTATTTT.